These T cell receptor beta chains were read from a single sample in a study of metastatic and nonmetastatic thyroid tumors. TCRdb re-analyzed the PCR reads using MiXCR. The table includes around 42,000 clones, about an eighth detected once. The sample was blood. These receptors all come from a male donor with papillary thyroid cancer or a benign thyroid nodule (not recorded which). Some clones in this sample may be carry-over from other donors' samples. The CDR3 runs from the conserved cysteine through the conserved F or W. The D gene is left open where the match is weak. Clone size, where shown, is once, few, many, or a class for clones that have expanded.

TRBV6-5	TRBJ2-1	NA	many	CASSYSLTAGEQFF	TGTGCCAGCAGTTACTCTTTAACCGCGGGGGAGCAGTTCTTC
TRBV10-1	TRBJ1-3	TRBD1	many	CASSSGQDTIYF	TGCGCCAGCAGTTCGGGACAGGACACCATATATTTT
TRBV5-4	TRBJ2-7	TRBD1	many	CASSFRDRDGEQYF	TGTGCCAGCAGCTTCCGGGACAGGGATGGCGAGCAGTACTTC
TRBV7-9	TRBJ2-5	TRBD2	many	CASSPGGQETQYF	TGTGCCAGCAGCCCGGGGGGCCAAGAGACCCAGTACTTC
TRBV2	TRBJ2-5	NA	many	CASSENAQETQYF	TGTGCCAGCAGTGAAAATGCCCAAGAGACCCAGTACTTC
TRBV27	TRBJ2-7	TRBD2	medium-sized	CASSFRTSGNSYEQYF	TGTGCCAGCAGTTTTCGGACTAGCGGGAACTCCTACGAGCAGTACTTC
TRBV6-2/TRBV6-3	TRBJ1-2	TRBD1	many	CASRGQGFGYTF	TGTGCCAGCAGAGGACAGGGGTTTGGCTACACCTTC
TRBV19	TRBJ1-5	TRBD1	many	CASSTDRGGQPQHF	TGTGCCAGTAGTACCGACAGGGGGGGTCAGCCCCAGCATTTT
TRBV7-9	TRBJ2-3	NA	NA	CARKGPGETYTQYF	TGTGCCAGAAAAGGGCCCGGGGAGACATATACGCAGTATTTT
TRBV28	TRBJ2-2	TRBD2	many	CASNPLAGDTGELFF	TGTGCCAGCAACCCCCTAGCGGGAGACACCGGGGAGCTGTTTTTT
TRBV28	TRBJ2-1	NA	few	CANSFPWGYNEQFF	TGTGCCAACAGTTTCCCGTGGGGCTACAATGAGCAGTTCTTC
TRBV30	TRBJ1-1	NA	NA	CAWSRIAEAFF	TGTGCCTGGAGCCGTATCGCTGAAGCTTTCTTT
TRBV7-3	TRBJ2-1	NA	many	CASSSGGGQEQFF	TGTGCCAGCAGCTCAGGGGGGGGGCAGGAGCAGTTCTTC
TRBV7-9	TRBJ1-2	NA	many	CASSSGTPAGYTF	TGTGCCAGCAGCTCTGGGACGCCCGCTGGCTACACCTTC
TRBV6-1	TRBJ1-4	NA	many	CASSDGGINEKLFF	TGTGCCAGCAGTGACGGAGGGATAAATGAAAAACTGTTTTTT
TRBV20-1	TRBJ2-7	TRBD2	many	CSAGPGTRVSYEQYF	TGCAGTGCTGGGCCCGGGACTAGGGTCTCCTACGAGCAGTACTTC
TRBV20-1	TRBJ1-2	TRBD1	many	CSARDLTGVYYGYTF	TGCAGTGCTAGAGACCTCACAGGGGTTTACTATGGCTACACCTTC
TRBV10-2	TRBJ2-1	TRBD2	many	CASSEGLAGNEQFF	TGCGCCAGCAGTGAGGGACTAGCGGGCAATGAGCAGTTCTTC
TRBV4-1	TRBJ2-7	TRBD2	NA	CASSQEGAGGPYASYEQYF	TGCGCCAGCAGCCAAGAGGGCGCGGGAGGGCCGTACGCATCCTACGAGCAGTACTTC
TRBV7-9	TRBJ2-1	TRBD2	many	CASSYLAGPSYNEQFF	TGTGCCAGCAGCTACCTAGCGGGGCCCTCCTACAATGAGCAGTTCTTC
TRBV6-2/TRBV6-3	TRBJ2-7	NA	many	CASSYSPSQLPSYEQYF	TGTGCCAGCAGTTACTCCCCGTCGCAGCTGCCCTCCTACGAGCAGTACTTC
TRBV30	TRBJ1-2	NA	many	CAWSVRPDSLLSYGYTF	TGTGCCTGGAGTGTAAGGCCCGACAGCCTATTATCATATGGCTACACCTTC
TRBV20-1	TRBJ2-5	TRBD2	NA	CSARFSRLAGAHQGETQYF	TGCAGTGCTAGATTCTCCCGACTAGCGGGAGCCCACCAGGGAGAGACCCAGTACTTC
TRBV6-1	TRBJ1-2	NA	few	CASTADWNSPFGGYTF	TGTGCCAGCACCGCCGATTGGAACAGCCCCTTCGGTGGCTACACCTTC
TRBV7-2	TRBJ2-7	NA	many	CASSLGSRARFYEQYF	TGTGCCAGCAGCTTAGGTTCCCGGGCGAGATTCTACGAGCAGTACTTC
TRBV30	TRBJ1-4	TRBD1	many	CAWTGTGGEKLFF	TGTGCCTGGACCGGGACAGGGGGCGAAAAACTGTTTTTT
TRBV6-1	TRBJ2-3	NA	many	CASTLLRGSGPDTQYF	TGTGCCAGCACTCTATTAAGGGGGAGTGGCCCAGATACGCAGTATTTT
TRBV5-1	TRBJ1-2	NA	NA	CASSLAFIGKTNYGYTF	TGCGCCAGCAGCTTGGCTTTTATAGGGAAGACTAACTATGGCTACACCTTC
TRBV9	TRBJ1-5	TRBD1	once	CASSQGQGRNLPQHF	TGTGCCAGCAGCCAGGGACAGGGCAGAAACCTGCCCCAGCATTTT
TRBV6-2/TRBV6-3	TRBJ1-5	TRBD1	NA	CASSLTLTGYEQPQHF	TGTGCCAGCAGCCTAACCTTGACAGGGTATGAGCAGCCCCAGCATTTT
TRBV20-1	TRBJ1-2	NA	many	CSAPTGAIGDYGYTF	TGCAGTGCCCCAACGGGGGCCATCGGAGACTATGGCTACACCTTC
TRBV9	TRBJ2-5	NA	NA	CASSLPGSNPYF	TGTGCCAGCAGCCTTCCTGGGTCGAATCCGTACTTC
TRBV6-1	TRBJ2-7	TRBD2	few	CASRGLATTYEQYF	TGTGCCAGCCGAGGACTAGCCACAACCTACGAGCAGTACTTC
TRBV18	TRBJ1-2	NA	once	CASLGNPETASNYGYTF	TGTGCCAGCCTCGGTAACCCGGAGACGGCCTCTAACTATGGCTACACCTTC
TRBV11-2	TRBJ2-3	NA	many	CASRTREGTDTQYF	TGTGCCAGCAGGACTAGAGAAGGCACAGATACGCAGTATTTT
TRBV12-3/TRBV12-4	TRBJ2-7	NA	few	CASSCRQEDRGTPGYEQYF	TGTGCCAGCAGTTGTAGGCAGGAGGACCGGGGGACACCGGGCTACGAGCAGTACTTC
TRBV12-5	TRBJ1-2	NA	NA	CASGRGGEGYTF	TGTGCTAGTGGTCGCGGAGGGGAAGGCTACACATTC
TRBV20-1	TRBJ1-4	NA	NA	CSARIGVQGRVTNEKLFF	TGCAGTGCTAGGATCGGTGTACAGGGACGTGTAACTAATGAAAAACTGTTTTTT
TRBV10-2	TRBJ2-7	TRBD1	medium-sized	CASSFPGQDYEQYF	TGCGCCAGCAGTTTTCCGGGACAGGACTACGAGCAGTACTTC
TRBV19	TRBJ2-2	NA	many	CASSGHTGELFF	TGTGCCAGTAGTGGACACACCGGGGAGCTGTTTTTT
TRBV20-1	TRBJ2-7	TRBD1	NA	CSARNERQGPSYEQYF	TGCAGTGCTAGAAACGAGAGACAGGGGCCCTCCTACGAGCAGTACTTC
TRBV18	TRBJ2-5	NA	few	CASSPDRTSSGTQYF	TGTGCCAGCTCTCCCGACAGGACTTCGTCAGGGACCCAGTACTTC